Shown below are 28 T cell receptor beta chains from a single sample sequenced in a study of molecular identifiers for immune sequencing clone quantification. MiXCR was run by TCRdb on the PCR reads, yielding one entry per CDR3 protein. Of about 640,000 distinct CDR3 sequences listed, 15% to 20% are singletons. Sequenced input: naive CD8+ T cells from blood, with Jurkat cell RNA spiked in. Specified subset: FACS-sorted CD8+CD4-CCR7+CD45RA+ naive T cells. The receptor source for this set is a human donor in good health. Some libraries in this study had Jurkat cell RNA spiked in.

The sample holds many counts of this clonotype. The chain carries TRBV9 and TRBJ2-5, with 8 bases lining up with TRBD1. Per germline, CDR1 SGDLS and CDR2 YYNGEE. V lost 3 bases to trimming and J lost 1 base; unmatched junction nucleotides: 2. The CDR3 length is 14 residues. CDR3 in DNA: TGTGCCAGCAGCGACACAGGGGGCCAAGAGACCCAGTACTTC. Translation: CASSDTGGQETQYF.

Remarks on this clonotype: A much larger clone lies a single base off, so this may be a read error. The V call is TRBV27, the J call TRBJ1-1, with D possibly being TRBD1 (6 bases). Germline V gene lookup returns CDR1 MNHEY and CDR2 SMNVEV (reference sequence). V gave up 2 bases and J gave up 11 bases, with 15 bases separating them. This CDR3 region has 13 residues. The CDR3 loop is CASSLLQGPSAFF. CDR3 coding DNA: TGTGCCAGCAGTTTACTCCAGGGGCCTAGCGCTTTCTTT.

This clonotype came up many times. This chain joins TRBV27 and TRBJ2-7; tentative D call: TRBD2 (5 bases). Germline V gene sequence: CDR1 MNHEY, CDR2 SMNVEV (reference sequence). V was pared by 5 bases and J by 5 bases, with 19 bases between. The CDR3 length is 15 residues. Here the CDR3 reads CASSPRVALRNEQYF. Here the CDR3 DNA reads TGTGCCAGCAGTCCCCGGGTAGCGCTAAGGAACGAGCAGTACTTC.

This clonotype was counted many times. The V gene is TRBV4-3, the J gene TRBJ2-5, with D possibly matching TRBD1 (6 bases). The CDR3 is 15 residues long. The germline gives CDR1 LGHNA, CDR2 YSLEER. V was shortened by 1 base and J by 5 bases, with 14 bases between the two germline ends. CDR3 nucleotide sequence: TGCGCCAGCAGCCAAGTATTGCAGGGGCCGGAGACCCAGTACTTC. Residues: CASSQVLQGPETQYF.

About this clonotype itself: The junction differs from germline at one of its ends, possibly a read error. V is TRBV6-2 or TRBV6-3 and J is TRBJ1-1, with D unclear. CDR3 length: 15 residues. Germline V gives CDR1 MNHEY, CDR2 SVGEGT. The CDR3: CASTTVVAPTTEALF. The CDR3 DNA sequence: TGTGCCAGCACCACTGTCGTGGCACCTACTACCGAAGCTCTCTTT.

This clonotype was seen many times. This chain links TRBV6-2 or TRBV6-3 with TRBJ1-1, with a weak D call TRBD1 (6 bases). This CDR3 has 15 residues. The V gene's germline CDR1 is MNHEY and CDR2 SVGEGT. The V end was cut by 6 bases, the J end by 1 base, with 15 bases between. CDR3 in DNA: TGTGCCAGCAGAGTTCACAGGGCCACGAACACTGAAGCTTTCTTT. Its translation: CASRVHRATNTEAFF.

The chain carries TRBV6-2 or TRBV6-3 and TRBJ2-1, with TRBD2 identical over 13 bases. This CDR3 has 20 residues. With V trimmed by 4 bases and J by 5 bases, 17 bases remained unmatched. Germline CDR1 reads MNHEY; CDR2 reads SVGEGT. As DNA, the CDR3 is TGTGCCAGCAGTTCCACCTCGGGACTAGCGGGAAGGTCCGTAGACAATGAGCAGTTCTTC. Translation gives CASSSTSGLAGRSVDNEQFF.

This clonotype came up a few times. The chain uses TRBV20-1 and TRBJ2-7; D not certain. V dropped 6 bases and J dropped 0 bases, with 15 bases sitting between them. The CDR3 sequence is 14 residues long. Germline CDR1 reads DFQATT; CDR2 reads SNEGSKA (reference sequence). This chain's CDR3 is CSAITAISSYEQYF. The DNA of the CDR3 is TGCAGTGCCATTACAGCGATAAGCTCCTACGAGCAGTACTTC.

This chain connects TRBV6-1 to TRBJ2-7, with no clear D. V was pared by 8 bases and J by 0 bases, with 11 bases between. Germline V gene sequence: CDR1 MNHNS, CDR2 SASEGT. The CDR3 runs 13 residues. This chain's CDR3 is CASRVSSSYEQYF. As DNA, the CDR3 is TGTGCCAGCCGGGTCAGTAGCTCCTACGAGCAGTACTTC.

This clonotype has a single count. With a much larger clone just one base away, this may be a read error. V usage is TRBV7-9 and J usage is TRBJ2-7, with D uncertain. V shed 5 bases and J shed 3 bases, with 8 bases lying between them. This CDR3 is built from 12 residues. CDR1 is SEHNR, CDR2 FQNEAQ, per germline (reference sequence). The DNA of the CDR3 is TGTGCCAGCAGCGCCGACTTCTACGAGCAGTACTTC. Its translation is CASSADFYEQYF. The full variable domain, completed using reference TRBV7-9 and TRBJ2-7, is DTGVSQNPRHKITKRGQNVTFRCDPISEHNRLYWYRQTLGQGPEFLTYFQNEAQLEKSRLLSDRFSAERPKGSFSTLEIQRTEQGDSAMYLCASSADFYEQYFGPGTRLTVT.

This clonotype was seen repeatedly, ten times or more. V gene TRBV11-2 combines with J gene TRBJ2-7; a possible D gene is TRBD2 (5 bases). Looked up from germline, CDR1 is SGHAT and CDR2 is FQNNGV. The CDR3 sequence is 15 residues long. V lost 3 bases and J 3 bases, leaving 15 bases between the germline ends. DNA for the CDR3: TGTGCCAGCAGCTTTTCCCGAGGGAGCTTCTACGAGCAGTACTTC. Protein sequence: CASSFSRGSFYEQYF.

This clonotype was seen a few times. The V call is TRBV7-9, the J call TRBJ2-1, with D possibly TRBD1 on 6 matching bases. Germline V gene sequence: CDR1 SEHNR, CDR2 FQNEAQ (reference sequence). The CDR3 contains 16 residues. V was shortened by 6 bases and J by 4 bases, with 19 bases between the two germline ends. CDR3 coding DNA: TGTGCCAGCAGTTCCAGACAGGAGAGAATATACAATGAGCAGTTCTTC. Translating gives CASSSRQERIYNEQFF.

As concerns this clonotype: An end of the junction does not agree with germline; a read error may underlie this. This chain joins TRBV5-3 and TRBJ2-3; TRBD1 aligns across 10 bases. TRBV5-3 is annotated as an ORF whose role is uncertain. CDR3 length equals 17 residues. CDR3 in DNA: TGTGCCAGCAGCTTGCTTGGGGGACAGGGGAGCACAGATACGCAGTATTTT. Amino acid sequence: CASSLLGGQGSTDTQYF.

Regarding this clonotype: This may come from a read error, since a much larger clone is one base off. The rearrangement joins TRBV7-3 to TRBJ1-5; 7 nucleotides agree with TRBD1. J gave up 6 bases and V 8 bases, and 13 bases lay outside the gene matches. Germline lookup yields CDR1 SGHTA and CDR2 FQGTGA. This CDR3 spans 15 amino acids. CDR3 sequence reads: CASGSAGTAGQPQHF. The CDR3 DNA follows: TGTGCCAGCGGCTCAGCCGGGACAGCGGGTCAGCCCCAGCATTTT.

The chain carries TRBV7-6 and TRBJ2-7, with a weak D call TRBD2 (6 bases). Germline loops: CDR1 SGHVS, CDR2 FNYEAQ. Trimming removed 2 bases at V and 6 bases at J, with 17 bases between. This CDR3 spans 15 amino acids. The DNA of the CDR3 is TGTGCCAGCAGCTTAAAATGGGGGGAAGGGGCCGAGCAGTACTTC. Amino acids: CASSLKWGEGAEQYF. The full variable domain, with the rest looked up from reference TRBV7-6 and TRBJ2-7, is GAGVSQSPRYKVTKRGQDVALRCDPISGHVSLYWYRQALGQGPEFLTYFNYEAQQDKSGLPNDRFSAERPEGSISTLTIQRTEQRDSAMYRCASSLKWGEGAEQYFGPGTRLTVT.

This chain connects TRBV7-6 to TRBJ1-1, with 11 positions matching TRBD1. J gave up 5 bases and V 1 base, and 3 bases lay outside the gene matches. The CDR3 length is 15 residues. Per the germline V gene, CDR1 is SGHVS and CDR2 is FNYEAQ. CDR3 amino acids: CASSLGDRGWTEAFF. CDR3 bases: TGTGCCAGCAGCTTAGGGGACAGGGGGTGGACTGAAGCTTTCTTT.

This clonotype has at least ten counts. This rearrangement joins TRBV2 to TRBJ1-1; TRBD1 is a possible D gene (5 bases). CDR3 size: 13 residues. V lost 6 bases, J lost 0 bases, and 8 bases lay in between. CDR1 and CDR2 from the germline V gene are SNHLY and FYNNEI. CDR3 amino acids: CASRGGVNTEAFF. As DNA, the CDR3 is TGTGCCAGCAGGGGGGGGGTGAACACTGAAGCTTTCTTT.

On this clonotype itself: A much larger clone lies a single base off, so this may be a read error. This rearrangement joins TRBV28 to TRBJ1-1; D is unclear. Trimming removed 3 bases at V and 0 bases at J, with 11 bases between. CDR3 length equals 15 residues. CDR1 is MDHEN and CDR2 is SYDVKM in the germline V gene. This chain's CDR3 is CASSLGLEVNTEAFF. In DNA, the CDR3 is TGTGCCAGCAGTTTGGGTTTGGAGGTGAACACTGAAGCTTTCTTT.

This clonotype was observed at least ten times. V and J are TRBV27 and TRBJ2-7; TRBD1 matches 10 bases. Losses at the gene ends were 6 bases for V and 4 bases for J; bases not matched to a gene: 9. This CDR3 is 15 amino acids long. The germline V gene encodes CDR1 MNHEY and CDR2 SMNVEV (reference sequence). The CDR3 sequence is CASSLGTGEYYEQYF. As DNA, the CDR3 is TGTGCCAGCAGCCTTGGGACAGGGGAATATTACGAGCAGTACTTC.

This clonotype occurred many times. The V call is TRBV7-6, the J call TRBJ2-5, with D unresolved. CDR1 and CDR2 (germline): SGHVS, FNYEAQ. The CDR3 is 13 residues long. Trimming took 5 bases from V and 0 from J, leaving 7 bases between them. This chain's CDR3 is CASSHLYQETQYF. The CDR3 DNA reads as TGTGCCAGCAGCCACCTGTACCAAGAGACCCAGTACTTC.

The table lists this clonotype with a few counts. This chain links TRBV30 with TRBJ1-2; maybe TRBD1 (5 bases). This CDR3 contains 14 residues. Germline V gives CDR1 GTSNPN, CDR2 SVGIG (reference sequence). Trimming cost V 4 bases and J 6 bases, with 18 bases left between them. CDR3 in amino acids: CAWMGLRTADGYTF. In DNA form, the CDR3 reads TGTGCCTGGATGGGACTTAGGACCGCGGATGGCTACACCTTC.

This clonotype came up many times. This sequence joins TRBV9 and TRBJ2-3, with D uncertain. This CDR3 has 15 residues. Trimming cost V 2 bases and J 1 base, with 11 bases left between them. Per germline, CDR1 SGDLS and CDR2 YYNGEE. The CDR3 DNA reads as TGTGCCAGCAGCGTCTCAGCCTTTCGCACAGATACGCAGTATTTT. Translation gives CASSVSAFRTDTQYF.

This clonotype was recorded at least ten times. The CDR3 protein is CASRRTGDISGANVLTF. The CDR3 DNA reads as TGTGCCAGTAGGCGGACAGGGGACATATCTGGGGCCAACGTCCTGACTTTC. This rearrangement joins TRBV19 to TRBJ2-6, with TRBD1 identical over 9 bases. The CDR3 length is 17 residues. Per germline, CDR1 LNHDA and CDR2 SQIVND (reference sequence). Trimming removed 6 bases from V and 1 base from J; junction bases left unmatched: 7.

Regarding this clonotype: This clone may be a read error of a much larger clone one base away. V gene TRBV5-1 combines with J gene TRBJ2-7; D call uncertain. The germline V and J ends were trimmed by 4 bases and 4 bases, with 15 bases remaining between them. The CDR3 is 14 residues long. The V gene's germline CDR1 is SGHRS and CDR2 YFSETQ. The CDR3 sequence is CASSPAASMYEQYF. For the CDR3, the DNA is TGCGCCAGCAGCCCGGCGGCAAGTATGTACGAGCAGTACTTC.

This clonotype showed up just a few times. V gene TRBV2 combines with J gene TRBJ2-7, with a tentative D call TRBD1 (5 bases). Germline assignment: CDR1 SNHLY and CDR2 FYNNEI. Deletions cut 6 bases from V and 5 bases from J, with 11 bases between. The CDR3 is 12 residues long. This chain's CDR3 is CASRPQGNEQYF. In DNA form, the CDR3 reads TGTGCCAGCAGACCCCAGGGAAACGAGCAGTACTTC.

With regard to this clonotype: Possible read error: a much larger clone is one base away. The V and J genes are TRBV20-1 and TRBJ1-1; 9 nucleotides align to TRBD1. The length of the CDR3 is 16 residues. The germline V gene encodes CDR1 DFQATT and CDR2 SNEGSKA (reference sequence). The CDR3 is CSATRTGATWGNEASF. CDR3 DNA: TGCAGTGCCACGAGGACAGGGGCCACCTGGGGGAATGAAGCTTCCTTT.

Only a few counts were recorded for this clonotype. This rearrangement joins TRBV6-6 to TRBJ2-7; 13 bases are shared with TRBD2. Germline values: CDR1 MNHNY, CDR2 SVGAGI (reference sequence). The V and J ends lost 8 bases and 2 bases, in that order; junction bases with no gene match: 6. CDR3 length equals 15 residues. The CDR3 nucleotides read TGTGCCAGCTACGGACTAGCGGGAGTCGCCTACGAGCAGTACTTC. Amino acids: CASYGLAGVAYEQYF.

This clonotype came up many times. This sequence joins TRBV6-2 or TRBV6-3 and TRBJ2-3; D assignment may be TRBD1 or TRBD2 (6 bases each). V lost 6 bases and J 3 bases, leaving 19 bases between the germline ends. The CDR3 consists of 16 residues. From germline, CDR1 is MNHEY and CDR2 SVGEGT. The CDR3 here is CASSPAGGGTTDTQYF. The CDR3 DNA sequence: TGTGCCAGCAGCCCCGCAGGAGGGGGGACAACAGATACGCAGTATTTT.